This entry lists 10 T cell receptor beta chains sequenced from one sample in a study of technical replicates of blood from a handful of donors. Repertoires were generated with immunoSEQ multiplex PCR, while TCRdb's copy carries only in-frame clones and drops some. The data show some 100,000 clones, 96% seen once. Input material: T cells isolated from PBMCs. Source of these receptors: a human donor in good health.

V is TRBV4-1 and J is TRBJ1-4; 11 bases agree with TRBD1. With 4 bases clipped from V and 6 bases from J, the junction kept 10 bases outside the gene matches. The CDR3 is 17 amino acids. The germline CDR1 and CDR2 sequences are MGHRA and YSYEKL. The CDR3 here is CASSLTQGQGVYEKLFF. In DNA, the CDR3 is TGCGCCAGCAGCCTCACCCAGGGACAGGGGGTGTATGAAAAACTGTTTTTT.

The chain recombines TRBV6-5 with TRBJ2-7; D is possibly TRBD1 (6 bases). The germline V gene encodes CDR1 MNHEY and CDR2 SVGAGI. The V end lost 6 bases, the J end lost 2 bases, and 11 bases lay between the germline ends. The CDR3 runs to 13 residues. The CDR3 DNA sequence: TGTGCCAGCAGAACAGGGATGACCTACGAGCAGTACTTC. Residues: CASRTGMTYEQYF.

The genes are TRBV7-9 and TRBJ2-1; TRBD2 matches 10 bases. V shed 4 bases, J shed 7 bases, and the junction held 16 bases outside the gene matches. The CDR3 covers 18 residues. The V gene's germline CDR1 is SEHNR and CDR2 FQNEAQ (reference sequence). CDR3 nucleotide sequence: TGTGCCAGCAGCTCTGGAAGACTAAGCGGGAGGGCCCGTAATGAGCAGTTCTTC. Amino acid sequence: CASSSGRLSGRARNEQFF.

The gene calls are TRBV4-1 and TRBJ2-1; D might be TRBD1 (7 bases). The germline CDR1 and CDR2 sequences are MGHRA and YSYEKL. Deletions cut 1 base from V and 6 bases from J, with 19 bases between. The length of the CDR3 is 17 residues. CDR3 bases: TGCGCCAGCAGCCAAGTCTGGAGGGACAGCTTGGTCAATGAGCAGTTCTTC. This translates into CASSQVWRDSLVNEQFF.

Turning to this clone: A junction boundary mismatches the germline segment, possibly from a read error. This chain uses TRBV14 with TRBJ1-4, with TRBD1 as a possible D gene (6 bases). Germline V gene sequence: CDR1 SGHDN, CDR2 FVKESK. This CDR3 contains 19 residues. CDR3 nucleotide sequence: TGTGCCAGCAGCAAAGACCTCCGGTCGAGGCAGCCAGGGGCAGAAAAACTGTTTTTT. This codes for CASSKDLRSRQPGAEKLFF. Complete variable domain (other parts from reference TRBV14 and TRBJ1-4): EAGVTQFPSHSVIEKGQTVTLRCDPISGHDNLYWYRRVMGKEIKFLLHFVKESKQDESGMPNNRFLAERTGGTYSTLKVQPAELEDSGVYFCASSKDLRSRQPGAEKLFFGSGTQLSVL.

The V and J genes are TRBV10-1 and TRBJ1-5; a weak D match, TRBD1 (6 bases). The V end was cut by 11 bases, the J end by 7 bases, with 15 bases between. This CDR3 contains 12 residues. Germline lookup yields CDR1 WNHNN and CDR2 SYGVQD (reference sequence). For the CDR3, the DNA is TGCGCCTCTCTCCCAGGGGAACAGCCCCAGCATTTT. It encodes CASLPGEQPQHF.

The V and J genes are TRBV11-2 and TRBJ2-5, with D uncertain. Germline V lookup: CDR1 SGHAT, CDR2 FQNNGV. The CDR3 loop spans 11 amino acids. V was cut by 5 bases and J by 5 bases, with 6 bases left in between. CDR3 sequence: CASSPHETQYF. The DNA of the CDR3 is TGTGCCAGCAGCCCACACGAGACCCAGTACTTC.

In this sample, this clone turned up once. The junction departs from germline at one end; a sequencing error may be responsible. The rearrangement joins TRBV2 to TRBJ2-3; 9 nucleotides align to TRBD1. The CDR3 totals 13 residues. Per germline, CDR1 SNHLY and CDR2 FYNNEI. The CDR3 is CASRGQGDLGRNF. CDR3 coding DNA: TGTGCCAGCAGGGGACAGGGAGACCTCGGAAGGAATTTT.

The chain links TRBV6-1 to TRBJ1-1, with D unclear. V gave up 6 bases and J gave up 0 bases, with 11 bases separating them. There are 14 residues in the CDR3. Germline V CDR1 and CDR2: MNHNS, SASEGT. This CDR3 is CASRLGILNTEAFF. As DNA, the CDR3 is TGTGCCAGCAGGCTCGGGATCCTGAACACTGAAGCTTTCTTT.

The V and J genes are TRBV28 and TRBJ1-3, with D maybe TRBD1 (5 bases). V lost 8 bases and J 4 bases, leaving 15 bases between the germline ends. Germline CDR1 is MDHEN and CDR2 is SYDVKM. The length of the CDR3 is 14 residues. In DNA form, the CDR3 reads TGTGCCAGCGGGGCTGACGGGGGAGGAAACACCATATATTTT. It yields the protein CASGADGGGNTIYF. The whole variable domain, filled in from reference TRBV28 and TRBJ1-3, reads DVKVTQSSRYLVKRTGEKVFLECVQDMDHENMFWYRQDPGLGLRLIYFSYDVKMKEKGDIPEGYSVSREKKERFSLILESASTNQTSMYLCASGADGGGNTIYFGEGSWLTVV.